Below are 27 T cell receptor beta chains sequenced from a single sample in a study of shared clonotypes between healthy human individuals. Here immunoSEQ multiplex PCR was the method, and the copy in TCRdb shows in-frame clones only, minus some. The sample contains about 1.1 million clones, approximately 77% of which appear only once. The sequenced sample was memory CD4+ T cells from PBMCs. Subset meaning: CD45RA-negative fraction. The receptors shown here come from a man in his late teens or twenties in good health. Some clones in this sample may be carry-over from other donors' samples.

V and J are TRBV2 and TRBJ2-7; a weak D match, TRBD2 (6 bases). This CDR3 spans 12 amino acids. The ends were cut back, 6 bases at V and 6 bases at J, with 12 bases in the middle. The germline V gene has CDR1 SNHLY and CDR2 FYNNEI. CDR3 nucleotide sequence: TGTGCCAGCAGACGCGGGACGGGCGAGCAGTACTTC. Its translation is CASRRGTGEQYF.

The chain recombines TRBV7-9 with TRBJ2-7; D gene ambiguous. Trimming pared 2 bases from V and 0 bases from J, leaving 11 bases between. Looked up from germline, CDR1 is SEHNR and CDR2 is FQNEAQ (reference sequence). This CDR3 has 15 amino acids. CDR3 coding DNA: TGTGCCAGCAGCTTAATCAATATTGGCTCCTACGAGCAGTACTTC. This encodes CASSLINIGSYEQYF.

V usage is TRBV7-9 and J usage is TRBJ2-3, with unresolved D. This CDR3 has 16 amino acids. CDR1 is SEHNR and CDR2 is FQNEAQ in the germline V gene (reference sequence). V lost 1 base to trimming and J lost 0 bases, with 11 bases between them. The CDR3 nucleotides are TGTGCCAGCAGCTTAGGATTTGATAGGAGCACAGATACGCAGTATTTT. It specifies CASSLGFDRSTDTQYF.

The chain is built from TRBV11-2 and TRBJ2-5; 12 nucleotides line up with TRBD2. The junction had 5 bases not matched to a gene; V was cut back by 1 base and J by 5 bases. Germline V gives CDR1 SGHAT, CDR2 FQNNGV. The CDR3 totals 16 residues. CDR3: CASSLVRLAGVETQYF. In DNA, the CDR3 is TGTGCCAGCAGCTTAGTTAGACTAGCGGGAGTGGAGACCCAGTACTTC.

This clone was seen only a few times. The chain employs TRBV12-2 and TRBJ2-4. TRBV12-2 is a pseudogene segment. The CDR3 loop spans 13 amino acids. DNA for the CDR3: TGTGCAAGTCGCTTTGGAAGTAGGAACATTCAGTACTTC. Its protein product is CASRFGSRNIQYF.

This clone was counted between two and nine times. V usage is TRBV4-2 and J usage is TRBJ2-2; 9 bases map to TRBD2. Germline CDR1 reads LGHNA; CDR2 reads YNFKEQ. J lost 6 bases, V lost 0 bases, and 8 bases had no gene match. CDR3 size: 17 residues. CDR3 sequence: CASSQESGREGAGELFF. CDR3 nucleotides: TGTGCCAGCAGCCAAGAATCAGGGCGGGAGGGGGCCGGGGAGCTGTTTTTT.

In this sample, this clone turned up a few times. The chain combines TRBV7-9 with TRBJ2-5, with 10 positions matching TRBD2. V lost 2 bases and J lost 5; bases outside the gene matches: 5. The CDR3 is made up of 15 amino acids. Germline assignment: CDR1 SEHNR and CDR2 FQNEAQ (reference sequence). The CDR3 loop is CASSLSGRASETQYF. For the CDR3, the DNA is TGTGCCAGCAGCTTAAGCGGGAGGGCCAGTGAGACCCAGTACTTC.

The chain joins TRBV5-1 to TRBJ2-5; D is ambiguous. The tail of the sequence fits TRBJ2-7 better, so the J call may be wrong. Germline CDR1 SGHRS, CDR2 YFSETQ. The CDR3 is 13 residues long. This chain's CDR3 is CASSLYGTYEQYF. The CDR3 bases are TGCGCCAGCAGCTTGTATGGAACCTACGAGCAGTACTTC.

V gene TRBV5-1 combines with J gene TRBJ2-5; D tentatively reads TRBD1 or TRBD2 (5 bases each). This CDR3 comprises 13 residues. V lost 6 bases, J lost 5 bases, and 14 bases lay in between. CDR1 is SGHRS, CDR2 YFSETQ, per germline. The CDR3 protein is CASTPPGGETQYF. Written as DNA, the CDR3 is TGCGCCAGCACCCCGCCTGGGGGTGAGACCCAGTACTTC.

The chain employs TRBV28 and TRBJ1-1; 10 nucleotides agree with TRBD1. The CDR3 runs 17 residues. Germline lookup yields CDR1 MDHEN and CDR2 SYDVKM. J lost 5 bases, V lost 3 bases, and 12 bases had no gene match. The CDR3 DNA reads as TGTGCCAGCAGTTTCGCCCGGGACAGGGGATGGTGGACTGAAGCTTTCTTT. Its translation is CASSFARDRGWWTEAFF.

This clone was seen only once. The chain employs TRBV5-1 and TRBJ2-1; 9 bases agree with TRBD1. CDR1 SGHRS and CDR2 YFSETQ come from the germline V gene. The CDR3 has 15 residues. Trimming removed 4 bases from V and 5 bases from J; junction bases left unmatched: 7. The CDR3 bases are TGCGCCAGCAGCCAGGGGACAGGGTTTCACAATGAGCAGTTCTTC. This translates into CASSQGTGFHNEQFF. The full variable domain, its missing parts supplied by reference TRBV5-1 and TRBJ2-1, is KAGVTQTPRYLIKTRGQQVTLSCSPISGHRSVSWYQQTPGQGLQFLFEYFSETQRNKGNFPGRFSGRQFSNSRSEMNVSTLELGDSALYLCASSQGTGFHNEQFFGPGTRLTVL.

The genes are TRBV7-2 and TRBJ2-3; 12 nucleotides align to TRBD2. The CDR3 covers 14 residues. Trimming cost V 5 bases and J 10 bases; bases outside gene matches: 7. CDR1 is SGHTA and CDR2 is FQGNSA in the germline V gene. The CDR3 loop reads CASSPGTSGSAQYF. The DNA for the CDR3 is TGTGCCAGCAGCCCCGGGACTAGCGGGTCTGCGCAGTATTTT.

V is TRBV27 and J is TRBJ1-2; D is undetermined. The CDR3 totals 13 residues. The germline gives CDR1 MNHEY, CDR2 SMNVEV (reference sequence). Trimming stripped 8 bases from V and 1 base from J, with 11 bases between. The CDR3 DNA is TGTGCCAGCGGAGACGGCCGTAACTATGGCTACACCTTC. It codes for CASGDGRNYGYTF.

The rearrangement uses TRBV2 and TRBJ1-3; D unresolved. CDR1 and CDR2 (germline): SNHLY, FYNNEI. CDR3 length: 15 residues. The V gene lost 0 bases and the J gene lost 4 bases, with 10 bases spanning the gap. Here the CDR3 DNA reads TGTGCCAGCAGTGAAGCCGGCAAAGCGGGAAACACCATATATTTT. As protein: CASSEAGKAGNTIYF.

The chain employs TRBV23-1 and TRBJ1-5; 11 bases are a match to TRBD1. TRBV23-1 qualifies as an ORF whose function is uncertain. Germline trimming cut 2 bases from V and 1 base from J; bases unmatched to any gene: 16. CDR3 length equals 21 residues. The CDR3 here is CASSQIRVDRGPELSNQPQHF. The CDR3 DNA is TGCGCCAGCAGTCAAATCAGAGTGGACAGGGGGCCGGAGTTAAGCAATCAGCCCCAGCATTTT.

The chain is built from TRBV30 and TRBJ2-1; 7 positions match TRBD1. Trimming removed 2 bases from V and 15 bases from J; junction bases left unmatched: 7. Germline CDR1 reads GTSNPN; CDR2 reads SVGIG (reference sequence). The CDR3 has 11 residues. DNA for the CDR3: TGTGCCTGGAGTATACCGGGACAGAGGTTCTTC. Protein: CAWSIPGQRFF.

The chain combines TRBV30 with TRBJ2-1, with 16 bases aligning to TRBD2. CDR1 and CDR2 (germline): GTSNPN, SVGIG (reference sequence). The trim removed 8 bases at V and 7 bases at J, leaving 14 bases unmatched. The CDR3 consists of 17 residues. The CDR3 bases are TGTGCCCGAACTCCCGGGACTAGCGGGAGGGGATGGAATGAGCAGTTCTTC. Amino acids: CARTPGTSGRGWNEQFF.

The chain couples TRBV5-6 to TRBJ2-3, with 9 bases fitting TRBD2. The CDR3 covers 19 residues. After removal of 1 base from V and 0 bases from J, the junction contained 12 bases not matched to a gene. Germline V lookup: CDR1 SGHDT, CDR2 YYEEEE. The CDR3 nucleotides read TGTGCCAGCAGCTTGCTAGCGGGGCGATCCACAGCTAGCACAGATACGCAGTATTTT. Translation: CASSLLAGRSTASTDTQYF.

CDR3 in DNA: TGTGCCAGCTCACCGACTCTTGAGATGGGCTACACCTTC. As protein: CASSPTLEMGYTF. The V and J genes are TRBV18 and TRBJ1-2; D gene uncertain. Trimming left V 3 bases short and J 8 bases short, with 13 bases between. The CDR3 runs to 13 residues. CDR1 KGHSH and CDR2 LQKENI come from the germline V gene.

This chain links TRBV4-3 with TRBJ2-5; D is ambiguous. V was clipped by 0 bases and J by 5 bases, with 13 bases between them. The CDR3 contains 15 residues. Germline values: CDR1 LGHNA, CDR2 YSLEER. The CDR3 DNA sequence: TGCGCCAGCAGCCAAGATGGTCGGATGACGGAGACCCAGTACTTC. It translates to CASSQDGRMTETQYF.

CDR3 sequence (DNA): TGTGCCAGCAGCTTAGTTAGGACAAACAATGAGCAGTTCTTC. This gives the protein CASSLVRTNNEQFF. The rearrangement uses TRBV7-2 and TRBJ2-1; TRBD1 is a possible D gene (5 bases). The germline CDR1 and CDR2 sequences are SGHTA and FQGNSA. The V end lost 1 base, the J end lost 5 bases, and 9 bases lay between the germline ends. The CDR3 loop spans 14 amino acids.

The V gene is TRBV11-2, the J gene TRBJ2-2; D is unclear. V dropped 7 bases and J dropped 4 bases, with 19 bases sitting between them. The CDR3 has 16 amino acids. CDR1 and CDR2 from the germline V gene are SGHAT and FQNNGV. Here the CDR3 DNA reads TGTGCCAGCAACCTCGGTAGGGTGGTGAGCACCGGGGAGCTGTTTTTT. Its protein is CASNLGRVVSTGELFF.

This CDR3 is CASIALAGSKGEQYF. The CDR3 DNA follows: TGCGCCAGCATAGCGTTGGCGGGAAGTAAAGGCGAGCAGTACTTC. V usage is TRBV5-1 and J usage is TRBJ2-7; a weak D match, TRBD2 (6 bases). Trimming shortened V by 6 bases and J by 6 bases, and 22 bases separated the two germline ends. The germline V gene has CDR1 SGHRS and CDR2 YFSETQ. There are 15 residues in the CDR3.

With respect to this clone: Given a far larger clone just one base away, this is likely a sequencing read error. The J gene is TRBJ1-1, the V gene TRBV6-5; D not certain. V lost 6 bases and J 3 bases, leaving 5 bases between the germline ends. This CDR3 has 11 residues. Germline lookup yields CDR1 MNHEY and CDR2 SVGAGI. The DNA of the CDR3 is TGTGCCAGCAGGAGGGACACTGAAGCTTTCTTT. This sequence encodes CASRRDTEAFF.

J is TRBJ1-1 and V is TRBV18; D not resolved. Germline V CDR1 and CDR2: KGHSH, LQKENI. V lost 3 bases to trimming and J lost 5 bases, with 10 bases between them. The CDR3 is made up of 13 amino acids. The CDR3 sequence is CASSPGWETEAFF. The DNA of the CDR3 is TGTGCCAGCTCACCGGGGTGGGAGACTGAAGCTTTCTTT.

The CDR3, as DNA: TGTGCCAGCACGAGGGGAGGGGCTGAGGGTTTGGGTCAGCCCCAGCATTTT. Amino acid sequence: CASTRGGAEGLGQPQHF. This rearrangement joins TRBV28 to TRBJ1-5; possible D gene TRBD1, 5 bases. Deletions cut 7 bases from V and 6 bases from J, with 25 bases between. CDR3 length: 17 residues. Per the germline V gene, CDR1 is MDHEN and CDR2 is SYDVKM.

CDR3 sequence reads: CASSDPGGRDYNEQFF. The CDR3 DNA sequence: TGTGCCAGCAGCGACCCCGGGGGGCGAGACTACAATGAGCAGTTCTTC. This chain links TRBV7-9 with TRBJ2-1, with D perhaps TRBD2 (7 bases). The CDR3 runs to 16 residues. Between the trimmed V and J ends, which lost 5 bases and 3 bases, there was a span of 17 bases. The germline CDR1 and CDR2 sequences are SEHNR and FQNEAQ (reference sequence).